Below are 21 T cell receptor beta chains sequenced from a single sample in a study of lymphopenia after photon versus proton radiotherapy. Sequenced by immunoSEQ multiplex PCR; TCRdb stores in-frame clones only, minus some. The table lists 150,000 to 200,000 clones, about 88% of them singletons. The specimen was peripheral blood, collected from a patient treated with photon-based radiotherapy. The origin of the receptors is a man aged 50 or older with gastric cancer.

CDR3 DNA sequence: TGTGCCAGCTCACCGGGGATCGGGGAGACTGAAGCTTTCTTT. Translating gives CASSPGIGETEAFF. J is TRBJ1-1 and V is TRBV18; D ambiguous. Germline CDR1 KGHSH, CDR2 LQKENI. The length of the CDR3 is 14 residues. Trimming took off 3 bases at V and 5 bases at J, with 13 bases between the two ends. The full variable domain, rest sourced from reference TRBV18 and TRBJ1-1, is NAGVMQNPRHLVRRRGQEARLRCSPMKGHSHVYWYRQLPEEGLKFMVYLQKENIIDESGMPKERFSAEFPKEGPSILRIQQVVRGDSAAYFCASSPGIGETEAFFGQGTRLTVV.

CDR3 in DNA: TGTGCCAGCAGCTCCACAACCTTGTATGGCTACACCTTC. It is translated as CASSSTTLYGYTF. The chain carries TRBV7-2 and TRBJ1-2; D not certain. Germline loops: CDR1 SGHTA, CDR2 FQGNSA. The CDR3 extends over 13 amino acids. Trimming shortened V by 4 bases and J by 5 bases, and 11 bases separated the two germline ends.

The chain joins TRBV29-1 to TRBJ2-2; 9 nucleotides match TRBD2. The germline V gene encodes CDR1 SQVTM and CDR2 ANQGSEA. The CDR3 is 15 residues long. V lost 7 bases to trimming and J lost 6 bases; unmatched junction nucleotides: 12. The CDR3 protein is CSAREVAGVSGELFF. Here the CDR3 DNA reads TGCAGCGCCCGAGAGGTAGCGGGAGTATCCGGGGAGCTGTTTTTT.

The J gene is TRBJ2-3, the V gene TRBV10-3, with 10 bases aligning to TRBD1. The V gene end was trimmed by 3 bases and the J gene end by 1 base; junction bases not matched to a gene: 4. CDR1 and CDR2 (germline): ENHRY, SYGVKD. This CDR3 comprises 16 residues. DNA for the CDR3: TGTGCCATCAGTGACCCAGGGACAGGGGGCACAGATACGCAGTATTTT. Translated, it gives CAISDPGTGGTDTQYF.

The chain recombines TRBV7-2 with TRBJ2-5, with D tentatively TRBD1 (6 bases). There are 15 residues in the CDR3. Trimming took 4 bases from V and 7 from J, leaving 19 bases between them. Germline-derived CDR1 and CDR2 are SGHTA and FQGNSA. The CDR3, as DNA: TGTGCCAGCAGCTCGGCCCAGAACAGGGTGGGGACCCAGTACTTC. This sequence encodes CASSSAQNRVGTQYF. Full variable domain (rest looked up from reference TRBV7-2 and TRBJ2-5): GAGVSQSPSNKVTEKGKDVELRCDPISGHTALYWYRQSLGQGLEFLIYFQGNSAPDKSGLPSDRFSAERTGGSVSTLTIQRTQQEDSAVYLCASSSAQNRVGTQYFGPGTRLLVL.

The chain links TRBV6-5 to TRBJ2-7, with a tentative D call TRBD1 (6 bases). Germline V gene data show CDR1 as MNHEY and CDR2 as SVGAGI. Trimming removed 6 bases from V and 3 bases from J, with 18 bases in between. There are 15 residues in the CDR3. CDR3 sequence: CASRSTGSPLYEQYF. Here the CDR3 DNA reads TGTGCCAGCAGATCTACAGGGTCCCCACTCTACGAGCAGTACTTC.

The rearrangement links TRBV11-3 to TRBJ2-3; D uncertain. V lost 2 bases, J lost 0 bases, and 6 bases lay in between. The CDR3 is 14 amino acids. In germline, CDR1 is SGHNT, CDR2 YENEEA. CDR3 bases: TGTGCCAGCAGCTTATTGGGAAGCACAGATACGCAGTATTTT. Protein: CASSLLGSTDTQYF.

The J gene is TRBJ2-3, the V gene TRBV7-3; TRBD2 matches 7 bases. The germline V gene has CDR1 SGHTA and CDR2 FQGTGA. The CDR3 is 13 amino acids. V was clipped by 6 bases and J by 3 bases; unmatched bases: 3. Here the CDR3 reads CASRPSGTDTQYF. Written as DNA, the CDR3 is TGTGCCAGCAGGCCTAGCGGTACAGATACGCAGTATTTT.

This clone appeared a single time. CDR3 loop: CASSESRARPNGYTF. The CDR3 DNA sequence: TGTGCCAGCAGTGAAAGTAGGGCCAGGCCGAATGGCTACACCTTC. This sequence joins TRBV2 and TRBJ1-2, with D hard to call. Germline values: CDR1 SNHLY, CDR2 FYNNEI. There are 15 residues in the CDR3. Trimming left V 2 bases short and J 6 bases short, with 16 bases between.

CDR3 protein: CASSLRPNYEQYF. DNA for the CDR3: TGTGCCAGCAGTTTAAGGCCGAACTACGAGCAGTACTTC. The chain couples TRBV27 to TRBJ2-7; D gene uncertain. Germline CDR1 reads MNHEY; CDR2 reads SMNVEV (reference sequence). The CDR3 totals 13 residues. Trimming took off 2 bases at V and 3 bases at J, with 8 bases between the two ends.

A word on this clone: Other nucleotide sequences in the sample specify the same CDR3. The chain links TRBV7-9 to TRBJ2-7; no clear D. The CDR3 consists of 14 residues. The germline gives CDR1 SEHNR, CDR2 FQNEAQ (reference sequence). V lost 3 bases and J 0 bases, leaving 9 bases between the germline ends. The CDR3 nucleotides read TGTGCCAGCAGCTTGGCCAGCCCCTCCTACGAGCAGTACTTC. Its translation is CASSLASPSYEQYF.

This clone showed up just a few times. The V call is TRBV2, the J call TRBJ1-5; D unresolved. Trimming took off 1 base at V and 6 bases at J, with 7 bases between the two ends. The CDR3 consists of 13 residues. CDR1 and CDR2 from the germline V gene are SNHLY and FYNNEI. CDR3 loop: CASSEGRSQPQHF. The CDR3 nucleotides are TGTGCCAGCAGTGAAGGACGGAGTCAGCCCCAGCATTTT.

J is TRBJ2-1 and V is TRBV6-4, with TRBD2 matching over 8 bases. The length of the CDR3 is 15 residues. Germline loops: CDR1 MRHNA, CDR2 SNTAGT. Germline trimming cut 3 bases from V and 4 bases from J; bases unmatched to any gene: 5. The CDR3 sequence: CASSEESGGYNEQFF. In DNA form, the CDR3 reads TGTGCCAGCAGTGAGGAATCGGGAGGGTACAATGAGCAGTTCTTC.

The chain joins TRBV4-1 to TRBJ1-1, with TRBD1 matching over 9 bases. Per germline, CDR1 MGHRA and CDR2 YSYEKL. With 1 base clipped from V and 4 bases from J, the junction kept 13 bases outside the gene matches. The CDR3 totals 18 residues. In DNA, the CDR3 is TGCGCCAGCAGCCAAGGAAGGGGGACAGGGCAAAAGGTCACTGAAGCTTTCTTT. Its protein product is CASSQGRGTGQKVTEAFF.

The V and J genes are TRBV5-6 and TRBJ1-5; D unclear. Between the trimmed V and J ends, which lost 0 bases and 7 bases, there was a span of 8 bases. Germline V gene data show CDR1 as SGHDT and CDR2 as YYEEEE. The CDR3 covers 13 residues. CDR3 sequence: CASSLGGSQPQHF. The CDR3 nucleotides are TGTGCCAGCAGCTTGGGGGGTTCCCAGCCCCAGCATTTT.

The rearrangement links TRBV15 to TRBJ2-5; TRBD2 is a possible D gene (6 bases). This CDR3 is 15 amino acids long. Between the trimmed V and J ends, which lost 0 bases and 3 bases, there was a span of 11 bases. CDR1 LNHNV and CDR2 YYDKDF come from the germline V gene (reference sequence). CDR3 loop: CATSRDGRGEETQYF. The DNA of the CDR3 is TGTGCCACCAGCAGAGACGGGAGAGGGGAAGAGACCCAGTACTTC.

The CDR3 DNA follows: TGTGCCAGCAGTTACTCGGGAATTCAAGAGACCCAGTACTTC. Amino acids: CASSYSGIQETQYF. The chain recombines TRBV6-5 with TRBJ2-5; D is unclear. The V gene's germline CDR1 is MNHEY and CDR2 SVGAGI. With 0 bases removed from V and 2 bases from J, the gap between germline ends came to 7 bases. There are 14 residues in the CDR3.

The V gene is TRBV6-5, the J gene TRBJ2-3; a possible D gene is TRBD1 (6 bases). The V and J ends lost 2 bases and 2 bases respectively, with 14 bases between them. Germline lookup yields CDR1 MNHEY and CDR2 SVGAGI. This CDR3 is built from 16 residues. CDR3 nucleotide sequence: TGTGCCAGCAGTTACGTCCCGGGACACAACACAGATACGCAGTATTTT. Translated: CASSYVPGHNTDTQYF.

The chain employs TRBV19 and TRBJ2-1; D perhaps matches TRBD2 (5 bases). The ends were cut back, 6 bases at V and 0 bases at J, with 15 bases in the middle. The germline CDR1 and CDR2 sequences are LNHDA and SQIVND (reference sequence). The CDR3 has 16 amino acids. In DNA form, the CDR3 reads TGTGCCAGTAGGGACCCGACGGGGAGCTCCTACAATGAGCAGTTCTTC. Translating gives CASRDPTGSSYNEQFF.

In this sample, this clone turned up once. The genes are TRBV5-6 and TRBJ2-3; possible D gene TRBD2, 5 bases. The CDR3 has 15 residues. V lost 5 bases and J 0 bases, leaving 13 bases between the germline ends. The germline V gene encodes CDR1 SGHDT and CDR2 YYEEEE. CDR3 in DNA: TGTGCCAGCAGTCTGACCGGGAAGAGCACAGATACGCAGTATTTT. This codes for CASSLTGKSTDTQYF. Full variable domain (outside the CDR3, taken from reference TRBV5-6 and TRBJ2-3): DAGVTQSPTHLIKTRGQQVTLRCSPKSGHDTVSWYQQALGQGPQFIFQYYEEEERQRGNFPDRFSGHQFPNYSSELNVNALLLGDSALYLCASSLTGKSTDTQYFGPGTRLTVL.

This chain joins TRBV18 and TRBJ2-1; 9 nucleotides agree with TRBD2. V dropped 2 bases and J dropped 0; count of bases not matched to a gene: 11. This CDR3 region has 19 residues. From germline, CDR1 is KGHSH and CDR2 LQKENI. The CDR3 nucleotides read TGTGCCAGCTCACCAGGGGCTAGCGGGATCCCCAGCTCCTACAATGAGCAGTTCTTC. As protein: CASSPGASGIPSSYNEQFF.